This TCR beta chain was captured by sequencing in a study of post-analysis software for immune sequencing data. Overall study results and limits: Elevated frequency relative to controls characterized four to six TRBV segments in patients, TRBV5-6, TRBV5-1 and TRBV20-1 among them. The authors found that F measure strongly co-clustered same-batch samples.

Note on this clonotype: Its antigen is unidentified.

This CDR3 spans 13 amino acids. Germline V gene lookup returns CDR1 SGHTA and CDR2 FQGNSA. V lost 9 bases to trimming and J lost 2 bases, with 13 bases between them. TCR beta cDNA libraries included unique molecular identifiers. A single record per CDR3 protein comes from TCRdb applying MiXCR to the PCR reads. The table includes roughly 800,000 distinct CDR3 sequences, approximately 44% detected once. The sequence was collected from a girl between 5 and 17 years old with multiple sclerosis. The specimen was blood. This rearrangement joins TRBV7-2 to TRBJ2-5; tentative D call: TRBD2 (5 bases). Here the CDR3 DNA reads TGTGCCAGTCACGGTGGAGGTCAAGAGACCCAGTACTTC. This codes for CASHGGGQETQYF.